The clone carrying this T cell receptor beta chain was seen just once. Some clones are missing from TCRdb's copy, which holds only in-frame ones; the method was immunoSEQ multiplex PCR. The sample records 55,000 to 80,000 clones, about 88% being singletons. The data were obtained in a study of OX40 agonist ivuxolimab in advanced cancers. On the study more broadly: Patients were dosed intravenously with ivuxolimab at 0.01 to 10 mg/kg every 2 weeks.

The CDR3 extends over 15 amino acids. Germline V gene data show CDR1 as SNHLY and CDR2 as FYNNEI. Trimming cost V 6 bases and J 2 bases; bases outside gene matches: 5. The V gene is TRBV2, the J gene TRBJ2-3, with TRBD1 matching over 10 bases. The source was CD4+ or CD8+ T cells sorted from blood, collected in a trial of the OX40 agonist ivuxolimab. The clonotype comes from an adult with an advanced solid tumor such as melanoma, head and neck, liver or kidney cancer. The CDR3 sequence: CASSDRGRDTDTQYF. The CDR3 DNA is TGTGCCAGCAGCGACAGGGGGCGCGACACAGATACGCAGTATTTT.